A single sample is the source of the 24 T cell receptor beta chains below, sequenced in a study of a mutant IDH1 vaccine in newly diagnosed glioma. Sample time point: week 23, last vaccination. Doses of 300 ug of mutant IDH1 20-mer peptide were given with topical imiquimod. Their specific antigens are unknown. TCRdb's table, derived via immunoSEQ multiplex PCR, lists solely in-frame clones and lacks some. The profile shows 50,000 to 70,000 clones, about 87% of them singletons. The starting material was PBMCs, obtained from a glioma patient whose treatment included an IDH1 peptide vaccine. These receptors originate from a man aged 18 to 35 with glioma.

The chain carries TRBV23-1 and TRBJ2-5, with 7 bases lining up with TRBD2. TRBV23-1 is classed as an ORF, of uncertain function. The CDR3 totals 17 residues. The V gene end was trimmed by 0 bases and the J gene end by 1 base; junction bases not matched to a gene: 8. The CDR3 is CASSQSASGKFQETQYF. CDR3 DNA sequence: TGCGCCAGCAGTCAATCGGCTAGCGGAAAATTCCAAGAGACCCAGTACTTC.

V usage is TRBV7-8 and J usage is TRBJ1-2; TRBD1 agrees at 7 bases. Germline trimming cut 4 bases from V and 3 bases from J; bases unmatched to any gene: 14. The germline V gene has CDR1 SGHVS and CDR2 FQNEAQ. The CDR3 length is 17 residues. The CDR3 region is CASSSRGSGGPHYGYTF. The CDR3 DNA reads TGTGCCAGCAGCTCAAGAGGGTCAGGGGGGCCTCACTATGGCTACACCTTC.

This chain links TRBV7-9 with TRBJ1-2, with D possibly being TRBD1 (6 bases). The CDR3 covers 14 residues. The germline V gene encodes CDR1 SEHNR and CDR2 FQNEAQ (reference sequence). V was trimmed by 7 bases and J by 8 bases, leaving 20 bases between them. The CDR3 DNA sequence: TGTGCCAGCAACCCATCCCGAGGGGGGCAGGGCTACACCTTC. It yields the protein CASNPSRGGQGYTF.

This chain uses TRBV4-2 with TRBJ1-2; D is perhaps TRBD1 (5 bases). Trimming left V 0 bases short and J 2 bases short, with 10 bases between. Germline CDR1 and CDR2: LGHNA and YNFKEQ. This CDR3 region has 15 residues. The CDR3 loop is CASSQDGQGNYGYTF. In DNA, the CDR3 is TGTGCCAGCAGCCAAGATGGGCAGGGCAACTATGGCTACACCTTC.

CDR3 nucleotides: TGTGCCAGCAGCCCTTACAGGGGGCTAGGCTATGGCTACACCTTC. Encoded protein: CASSPYRGLGYGYTF. The rearrangement joins TRBV7-2 to TRBJ1-2, with TRBD1 identical over 9 bases. Germline V lookup: CDR1 SGHTA, CDR2 FQGNSA. Losses at the gene ends were 5 bases for V and 4 bases for J; bases not matched to a gene: 8. The CDR3 is 15 amino acids.

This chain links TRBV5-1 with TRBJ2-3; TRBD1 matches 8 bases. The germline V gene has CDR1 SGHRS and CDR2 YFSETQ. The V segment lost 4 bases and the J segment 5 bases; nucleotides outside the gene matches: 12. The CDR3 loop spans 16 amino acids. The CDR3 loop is CASSTGQGNLQDTQYF. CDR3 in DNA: TGCGCCAGCAGCACCGGACAGGGAAATTTACAAGATACGCAGTATTTT.

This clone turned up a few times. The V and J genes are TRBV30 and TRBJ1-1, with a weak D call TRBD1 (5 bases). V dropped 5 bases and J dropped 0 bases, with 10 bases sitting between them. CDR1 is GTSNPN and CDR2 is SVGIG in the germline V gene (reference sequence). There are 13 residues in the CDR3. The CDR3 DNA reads TGTGCCTGGGAGCAGGGTTTGAACACTGAAGCTTTCTTT. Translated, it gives CAWEQGLNTEAFF.

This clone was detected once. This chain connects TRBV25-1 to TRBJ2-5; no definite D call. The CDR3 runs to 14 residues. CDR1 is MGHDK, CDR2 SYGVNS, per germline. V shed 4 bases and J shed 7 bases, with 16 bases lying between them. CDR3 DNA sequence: TGTGCCAGCAGTGGCCTCAATAATCTTGGGACCCAGTACTTC. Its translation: CASSGLNNLGTQYF.

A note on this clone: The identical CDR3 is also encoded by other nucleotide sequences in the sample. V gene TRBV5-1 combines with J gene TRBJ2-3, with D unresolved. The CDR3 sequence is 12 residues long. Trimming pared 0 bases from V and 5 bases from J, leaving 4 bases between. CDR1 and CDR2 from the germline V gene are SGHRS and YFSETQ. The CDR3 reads CASSLAGDTQYF. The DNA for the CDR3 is TGCGCCAGCAGCTTGGCCGGAGATACGCAGTATTTT.

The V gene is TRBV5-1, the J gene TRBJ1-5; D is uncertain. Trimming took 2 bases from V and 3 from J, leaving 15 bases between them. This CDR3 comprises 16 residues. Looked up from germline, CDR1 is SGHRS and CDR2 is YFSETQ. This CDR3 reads CASSFNGMTANQPQHF. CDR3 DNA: TGCGCCAGCAGCTTCAACGGCATGACCGCCAATCAGCCCCAGCATTTT.

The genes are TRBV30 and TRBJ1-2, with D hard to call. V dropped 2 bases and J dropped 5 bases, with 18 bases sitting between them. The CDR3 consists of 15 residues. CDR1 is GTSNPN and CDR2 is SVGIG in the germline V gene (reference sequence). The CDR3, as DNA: TGTGCCTGGAGTCACACGTTAGCTCCGCCGTATGGCTACACCTTC. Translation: CAWSHTLAPPYGYTF.

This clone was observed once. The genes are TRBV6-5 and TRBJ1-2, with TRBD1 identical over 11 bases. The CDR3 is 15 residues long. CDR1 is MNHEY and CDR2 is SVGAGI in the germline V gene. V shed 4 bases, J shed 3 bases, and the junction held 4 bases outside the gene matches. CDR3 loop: CASSLDRGLDYGYTF. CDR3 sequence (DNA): TGTGCCAGCAGTTTGGACAGGGGGCTGGACTATGGCTACACCTTC.

As DNA, the CDR3 is TGTGCCAGCAGGTCCACAGGGTTCCTCGATTACACCCCCGATTCCGGCCGGGAGCTGTTTTTT. It yields the protein CASRSTGFLDYTPDSGRELFF. The gene calls are TRBV27 and TRBJ2-2, with D possibly TRBD1 on 6 matching bases. The CDR3 covers 21 residues. With 6 bases removed from V and 9 bases from J, the gap between germline ends came to 38 bases. From germline, CDR1 is MNHEY and CDR2 SMNVEV (reference sequence).

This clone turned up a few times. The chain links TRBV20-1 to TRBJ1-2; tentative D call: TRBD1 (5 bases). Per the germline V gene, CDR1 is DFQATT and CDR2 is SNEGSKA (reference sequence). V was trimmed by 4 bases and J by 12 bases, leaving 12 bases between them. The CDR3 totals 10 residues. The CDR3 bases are TGCAGTGCTACTTCAGGGCTACACACCTTC. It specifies CSATSGLHTF.

The CDR3 loop is CAISQRTPGMSDTQYF. The CDR3 nucleotides read TGTGCCATCAGTCAAAGGACTCCGGGGATGTCAGATACGCAGTATTTT. This chain uses TRBV10-3 with TRBJ2-3, with a weak D call TRBD2 (5 bases). The length of the CDR3 is 16 residues. V was clipped by 5 bases and J by 4 bases, with 19 bases between them. In germline, CDR1 is ENHRY, CDR2 SYGVKD.

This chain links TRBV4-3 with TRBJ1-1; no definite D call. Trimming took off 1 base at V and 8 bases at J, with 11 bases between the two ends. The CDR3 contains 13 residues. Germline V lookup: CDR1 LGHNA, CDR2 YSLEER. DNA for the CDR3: TGCGCCAGCAGCCAAGTGCCCCCCAGAGAAGCTTTCTTT. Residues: CASSQVPPREAFF.

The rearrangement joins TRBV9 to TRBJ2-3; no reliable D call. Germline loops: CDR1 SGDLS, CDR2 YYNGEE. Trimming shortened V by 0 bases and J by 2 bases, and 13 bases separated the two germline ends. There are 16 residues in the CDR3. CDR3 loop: CASSVVGGEPTDTQYF. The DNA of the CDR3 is TGTGCCAGCAGCGTAGTCGGCGGCGAGCCCACAGATACGCAGTATTTT.

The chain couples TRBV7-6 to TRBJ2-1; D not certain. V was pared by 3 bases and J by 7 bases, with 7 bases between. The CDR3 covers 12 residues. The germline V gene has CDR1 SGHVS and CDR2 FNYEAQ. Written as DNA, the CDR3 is TGTGCCAGCAGCTTGATGGTGAATGAGCAGTTCTTC. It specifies CASSLMVNEQFF.

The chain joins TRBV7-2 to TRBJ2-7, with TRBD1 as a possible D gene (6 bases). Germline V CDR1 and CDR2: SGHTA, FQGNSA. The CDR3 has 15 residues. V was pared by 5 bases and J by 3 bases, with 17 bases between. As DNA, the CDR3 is TGTGCCAGCAGCGCTATAGGGGACACCATCTACGAGCAGTACTTC. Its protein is CASSAIGDTIYEQYF.

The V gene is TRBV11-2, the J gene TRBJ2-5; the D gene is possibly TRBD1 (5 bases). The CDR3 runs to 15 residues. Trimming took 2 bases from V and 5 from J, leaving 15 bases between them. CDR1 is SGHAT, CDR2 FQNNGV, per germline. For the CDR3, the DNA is TGTGCCAGCAGCTTAAGGCGCAGGGAAGGGGAGACCCAGTACTTC. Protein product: CASSLRRREGETQYF. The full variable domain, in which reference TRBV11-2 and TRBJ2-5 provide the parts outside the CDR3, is EAGVAQSPRYKIIEKRQSVAFWCNPISGHATLYWYQQILGQGPKLLIQFQNNGVVDDSQLPKDRFSAERLKGVDSTLKIQPAKLEDSAVYLCASSLRRREGETQYFGPGTRLLVL.

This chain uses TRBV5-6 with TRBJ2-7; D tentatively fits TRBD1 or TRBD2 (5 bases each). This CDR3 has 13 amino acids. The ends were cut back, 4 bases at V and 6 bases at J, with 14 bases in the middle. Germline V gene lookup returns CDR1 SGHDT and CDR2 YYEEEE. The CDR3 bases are TGTGCCAGCAGCCACAATTTGGGGACCGAGCAGTACTTC. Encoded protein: CASSHNLGTEQYF. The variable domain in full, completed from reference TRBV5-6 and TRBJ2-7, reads DAGVTQSPTHLIKTRGQQVTLRCSPKSGHDTVSWYQQALGQGPQFIFQYYEEEERQRGNFPDRFSGHQFPNYSSELNVNALLLGDSALYLCASSHNLGTEQYFGPGTRLTVT.

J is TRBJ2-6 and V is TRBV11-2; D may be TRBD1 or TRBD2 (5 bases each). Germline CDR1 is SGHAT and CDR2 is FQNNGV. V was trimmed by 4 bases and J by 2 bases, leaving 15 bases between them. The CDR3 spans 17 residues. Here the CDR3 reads CASSSGRLLAGANVLTF. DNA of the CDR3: TGTGCCAGCAGCTCGGGACGGCTTCTGGCTGGGGCCAACGTCCTGACTTTC.

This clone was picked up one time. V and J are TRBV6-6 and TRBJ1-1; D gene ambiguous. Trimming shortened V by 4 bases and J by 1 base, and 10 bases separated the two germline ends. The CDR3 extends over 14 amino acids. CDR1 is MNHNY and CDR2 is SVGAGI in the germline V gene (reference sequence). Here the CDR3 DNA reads TGTGCCAGCAGTTCCAGGCGGGAGAACACTGAAGCTTTCTTT. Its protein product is CASSSRRENTEAFF.

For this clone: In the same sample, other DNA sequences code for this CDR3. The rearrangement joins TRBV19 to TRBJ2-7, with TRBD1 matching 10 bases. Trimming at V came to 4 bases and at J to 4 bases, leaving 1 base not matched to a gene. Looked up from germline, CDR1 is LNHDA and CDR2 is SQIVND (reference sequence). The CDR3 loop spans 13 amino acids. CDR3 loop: CASSRDRGYEQYF. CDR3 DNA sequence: TGTGCCAGTAGTAGGGACAGGGGTTACGAGCAGTACTTC.